The sequence of this T cell receptor (beta chain) was determined in a study of T cell changes during pregnancy in multiple sclerosis. This CDR3 is built from 14 residues. Deletions cut 2 bases from V and 3 bases from J, with 8 bases between. Germline CDR1 is SGHNT and CDR2 is YYREEE (reference sequence). The table came from immunoSEQ multiplex PCR; TCRdb's copy has only in-frame clones and leaves some out. Of under 110,000 clones in the sample, about 89% are singletons; the top ten hold 1.6%. Sequences were derived from peripheral blood, sampled before pregnancy. V is TRBV5-4 and J is TRBJ1-4; the D gene is possibly TRBD1 (6 bases). The origin of this receptor is a female donor with multiple sclerosis, enrolled in a pregnancy study. The CDR3 loop is CASSLQGANEKLFF. Here the CDR3 DNA reads TGTGCCAGCAGCTTACAGGGCGCTAATGAAAAACTGTTTTTT.